This T cell receptor (beta chain) came from a study of brain T cells in children with intractable seizures (dated by TCRdb to about 2021). About the investigation overall: As a first screen for immune gene transcripts, resected brain tissue from about 53 pediatric epilepsy surgery cases was run on a NanoString immunology panel. Among the roughly 12 selected surgery cases, pre-surgery blood was additionally sequenced for eight, leaving four cases with brain tissue only.

From cysteine to phenylalanine, the CDR3 is 14 amino acids long. Only the CDR3 region is kept as DNA, spanning 42 bases read in frame from base 1. Trimming leaves V shorter by 5 bases and J shorter by 4 bases, with the junction holding 6 bases beyond the gene matches. CDR1 SEHNR and CDR2 FQNEAQ are derived from the germline V gene (reference sequence). As concerns this clone: Which antigen it targets is not known. No quality values exist for individual bases; no much larger clone is one base distant.

The immunoSEQ assay was applied to genomic DNA to generate the TCR beta chain sequences. The paper's data handling went like this. Any CDR3 sequence that did not begin with the conserved framework cysteine at position 104 was removed by hand. To get clonality, the normalized Shannon's Diversity Index was subtracted from one, giving values from 0 (maximal diversity) to 1 (oligoclonal). To check whether a given CDR3 had different frequencies in two samples, for example brain versus blood, chi-squared comparison-of-proportions tests were used. Public clonotypes were found through immuneACCESS searches, while the VDJdb browser was used to judge similarity to known antiviral clonotypes. This immuneACCESS table, as held by TCRdb, lists in-frame sequences with V and J called but not all clones. Of the missing ones, under half trace to an unresolved V gene in checked studies; the others have no known cause. The D gene and trimming were derived from the DNA, and the V and J assignments and clone size from that table. The sample yields 110,000 or so clones; 85% to 95% were counted once. 3.8% of the sample is held by the ten biggest clonotypes.

What the research found in general, with its limitations: Because sequencing depth differed between pre- and post-surgery blood, the absence of clones from the pre-surgery sample may reflect undersampling. Viral specificity was inferred only from CDR3 sequence similarity, and patients' HCMV serostatus was unknown.

The time point label, read with the paper, signifies: resected brain tissue, or blood drawn just prior to surgery. Surgery cases with the highest brain T cell transcript signatures were selected for TCR beta chain sequencing of brain tissue and, where available, blood. Prior to surgery, the patients had been treated with at least one anti-epileptic drug. The TCR-sequenced patients were children whose drug-resistant epilepsy was caused by tuberous sclerosis complex, focal cortical dysplasia, Rasmussen encephalitis or hemimegalencephaly. Blood was drawn right before the epilepsy surgery. The Monarch genomic DNA purification kit was used to extract bulk genomic DNA from unsorted brain tissue and from whole blood.

The input for sequencing was peripheral blood, taken at surgery. The chain joins TRBV7-9 to TRBJ2-7; 9 bases in between match TRBD2. This receptor was obtained from a boy under two years old with hemimegalencephaly and intractable seizures. Here the CDR3 is given as CASSPLAGAYEQYF. The nucleotide sequence is given as TGTGCCAGCAGCCCATTAGCGGGAGCTTACGAGCAGTACTTC. The variable domain in full, with residues beyond the CDR3 obtained from the reference TRBV7-9 and TRBJ2-7 genes, is DTGVSQNPRHKITKRGQNVTFRCDPISEHNRLYWYRQTLGQGPEFLTYFQNEAQLEKSRLLSDRFSAERPKGSFSTLEIQRTEQGDSAMYLCASSPLAGAYEQYFGPGTRLTVT.